This T cell receptor (beta chain) was sequenced in a study of blood T cell repertoires in COVID-19. Germline CDR1 GTSNPN, CDR2 SVGIG (reference sequence). This CDR3 spans 15 amino acids. The V gene lost 3 bases and the J gene lost 3 bases, with 17 bases spanning the gap. The sample holds a few counts of this clone. As originally analysed: Amplification with reference gene primers provided the estimates of nucleated cell counts. Only in-frame clones appear in the TCRdb table, and some are missing; sequencing was by immunoSEQ multiplex PCR. That table is the source of V, J and clone size, and D and trimming were worked out from the DNA. This table holds some 220,000 clones, around 83% found once.

The V and J genes are TRBV30 and TRBJ2-5, with D perhaps TRBD2 (6 bases). The clonotype comes from a man in his fifties or sixties with active or convalescent COVID-19. Sequenced sample: peripheral blood. The CDR3 DNA is TGTGCCTGGAGCCTGAGACGGGGGTGGGAAGAGACCCAGTACTTC. This gives the protein CAWSLRRGWEETQYF.